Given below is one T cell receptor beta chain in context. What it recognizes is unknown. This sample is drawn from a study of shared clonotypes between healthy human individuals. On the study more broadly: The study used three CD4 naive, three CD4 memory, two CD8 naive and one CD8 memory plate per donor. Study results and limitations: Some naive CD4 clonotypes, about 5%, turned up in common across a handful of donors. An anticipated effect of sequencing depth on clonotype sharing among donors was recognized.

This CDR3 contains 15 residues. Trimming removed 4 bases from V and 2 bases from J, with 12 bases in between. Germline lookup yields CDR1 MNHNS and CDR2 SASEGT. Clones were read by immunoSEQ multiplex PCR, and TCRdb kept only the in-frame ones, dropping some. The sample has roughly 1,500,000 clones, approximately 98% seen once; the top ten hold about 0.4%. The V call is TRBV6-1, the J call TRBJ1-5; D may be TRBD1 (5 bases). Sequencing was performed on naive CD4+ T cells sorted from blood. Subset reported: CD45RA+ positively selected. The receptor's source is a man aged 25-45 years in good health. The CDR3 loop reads CASSGLGEGNQPQHF. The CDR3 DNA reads TGTGCCAGCAGTGGGCTGGGGGAGGGCAATCAGCCCCAGCATTTT.